The next 21 T cell receptor beta chains were all read from a single sample in a study of T cells in Graves' hyperthyroidism and ophthalmopathy. Amplified TCR beta CDR3 regions came from RNA transcripts. The HTBI primer set drove a first-round RT-PCR of the TCR CDR3. TCRdb called the multiplex PCR reads again in MiXCR, with one record for every CDR3 protein. This repertoire shows 93,000 or so distinct CDR3 sequences, 45% to 50% found once; its top ten account for roughly 25%. Sequencing was done on a sample of blood. These receptors were taken from a man aged 35 to 55 with Graves' hyperthyroidism.

This clonotype appeared many times. The chain links TRBV20-1 to TRBJ2-1, with TRBD2 matching over 12 bases. Germline V gives CDR1 DFQATT, CDR2 SNEGSKA (reference sequence). CDR3 length: 17 amino acids. V was pared by 3 bases and J by 4 bases, with 10 bases of the junction left unmatched. CDR3 in amino acids: CSASGPLAGGLYNEQFF. CDR3 coding DNA: TGCAGTGCTAGCGGTCCCCTAGCGGGAGGGTTATACAATGAGCAGTTCTTC.

The table lists this clonotype with many counts. The chain joins TRBV7-2 to TRBJ1-5; TRBD1 matches 7 bases. Losses at the gene ends were 5 bases for V and 6 bases for J; bases not matched to a gene: 4. The CDR3 length is 13 residues. Germline V CDR1 and CDR2: SGHTA, FQGNSA. The CDR3 protein is CASSRQGSQPQHF. DNA for the CDR3: TGTGCCAGCAGCCGACAGGGCAGTCAGCCCCAGCATTTT.

This clonotype has at least ten counts. V gene TRBV12-3 or TRBV12-4 combines with J gene TRBJ1-2; the match to TRBD1 covers 8 bases. The CDR3 totals 14 residues. V lost 2 bases and J lost 8; bases outside the gene matches: 7. CDR3 in amino acids: CASSLYGRGLGYTF. CDR3 DNA: TGTGCCAGCAGTTTATATGGCAGGGGGCTCGGCTACACCTTC.

The table lists this clonotype with a few counts. At one end the junction does not follow the germline gene, possibly because of a read error. The chain joins TRBV5-1 to TRBJ2-7; 7 positions agree with TRBD1. Per the germline V gene, CDR1 is SGHRS and CDR2 is YFSETQ. The CDR3 extends over 12 amino acids. As DNA, the CDR3 is TGTGCCAGCTCTCGACAGGGAACCGAGCAGTACTTC. Protein sequence: CASSRQGTEQYF. The entire variable domain, with the rest obtained from reference TRBV5-1 and TRBJ2-7, is as follows: KAGVTQTPRYLIKTRGQQVTLSCSPISGHRSVSWYQQTPGQGLQFLFEYFSETQRNKGNFPGRFSGRQFSNSRSEMNVSTLELGDSALYLCASSRQGTEQYFGPGTRLTVT.

This clonotype was detected many times. The chain joins TRBV24-1 to TRBJ2-3; 7 bases map to TRBD2. From germline, CDR1 is KGHDR and CDR2 SFDVKD. The CDR3 extends over 16 amino acids. With 1 base clipped from V and 6 bases from J, the junction kept 9 bases outside the gene matches. The CDR3 nucleotides read TGTGCCACCAGTGATTTTCGACTAGCCTCTGAGGATACGCAGTATTTT. Protein sequence: CATSDFRLASEDTQYF.

The chain joins TRBV7-8 to TRBJ2-1; 8 bases match TRBD2. J was trimmed by 8 bases and V by 2 bases; bases with no gene match: 17. The CDR3 is made up of 18 amino acids. Per germline, CDR1 SGHVS and CDR2 FQNEAQ. As DNA, the CDR3 is TGTGCCAGCAGCTTAATCGGGGGGGGGAGACAGTGGTTCTATGAGCAGTTCTTC. Translated, it gives CASSLIGGGRQWFYEQFF.

Points on this clonotype: At one end, the junction sequence differs from germline, possibly due to a read error. The chain combines TRBV7-8 with TRBJ2-1; the D gene is possibly TRBD2 (5 bases). Germline CDR1 and CDR2: SGHVS and FQNEAQ. CDR3 length equals 13 residues. The CDR3 nucleotides read TGTGCCAGCAGCCCGGACTCGCTCTATGAGCAGTCCTTC. This encodes CASSPDSLYEQSF.

This clonotype was counted at least ten times. The CDR3 spells CASAKGGTGYGYTF. The CDR3 nucleotides read TGTGCCAGTGCAAAAGGGGGGACAGGCTATGGCTACACCTTC. This chain connects TRBV19 to TRBJ1-2; 8 nucleotides agree with TRBD1. The germline V gene encodes CDR1 LNHDA and CDR2 SQIVND (reference sequence). V was pared by 8 bases and J by 4 bases, with 9 bases of the junction left unmatched. The CDR3 spans 14 residues.

This clonotype was observed a single time. The rearrangement links TRBV15 to TRBJ2-6; D is perhaps TRBD1 (5 bases). CDR3 length equals 16 residues. Germline CDR1 reads LNHNV; CDR2 reads YYDKDF (reference sequence). Trimming took 6 bases from V and 4 from J, leaving 16 bases between them. CDR3 DNA sequence: TGTGCCACCAGTAGCCAAGGACACTCCGGGGCCAACGTCCTGACTTTC. It is translated as CATSSQGHSGANVLTF.

The V and J genes are TRBV24-1 and TRBJ2-1; no clear D. V shed 12 bases and J shed 3 bases, with 17 bases lying between them. This CDR3 is 14 amino acids long. Germline V lookup: CDR1 KGHDR, CDR2 SFDVKD. CDR3 amino acids: CAAARCPDYNEQFF. CDR3 nucleotide sequence: TGTGCCGCGGCCCGGTGCCCTGACTACAATGAGCAGTTCTTC.

This sequence joins TRBV5-1 and TRBJ2-3; D not resolved. Trimming pared 4 bases from V and 4 bases from J, leaving 13 bases between. CDR3 size: 14 residues. CDR1 and CDR2 (germline): SGHRS, YFSETQ. The DNA of the CDR3 is TGCGCCAGCAGCCAAGGGCTGCTCGCAGATACGCAGTATTTT. It codes for CASSQGLLADTQYF.

On this clonotype itself: A read error is possible here, since a much larger clone lies one base away. The chain links TRBV11-3 to TRBJ1-1; TRBD1 is a possible D gene (6 bases). CDR3 length: 14 residues. Germline values: CDR1 SGHNT, CDR2 YENEEA. CDR3 region: CDSSLGRDKVEAFF. CDR3 sequence (DNA): TGTGACAGCAGCTTAGGGCGGGACAAGGTTGAAGCTTTCTTT.

The chain employs TRBV20-1 and TRBJ2-7; D is tentatively TRBD1 or TRBD2 (6 bases each). CDR1 and CDR2 from the germline V gene are DFQATT and SNEGSKA (reference sequence). V was clipped by 3 bases and J by 3 bases, with 18 bases between them. The CDR3 contains 15 residues. In DNA, the CDR3 is TGCAGTGCTAGCACGGACAGAAACGGGGGCTACGAGCAGTACTTC. Protein: CSASTDRNGGYEQYF.

CDR3: CASSLPTSGRDEQFF. CDR3 DNA: TGTGCCAGCAGCCTACCGACTAGCGGGAGGGATGAGCAGTTCTTC. J is TRBJ2-1 and V is TRBV7-2, with TRBD2 identical over 14 bases. The V gene's germline CDR1 is SGHTA and CDR2 FQGNSA. The length of the CDR3 is 15 residues. The V segment lost 5 bases and the J segment 8 bases; nucleotides outside the gene matches: 5.

This chain joins TRBV10-1 and TRBJ2-5, with D maybe TRBD2 (7 bases). The CDR3 totals 15 residues. The V end lost 8 bases, the J end lost 4 bases, and 20 bases lay between the germline ends. CDR1 and CDR2 (germline): WNHNN, SYGVQD (reference sequence). The CDR3 coding sequence is TGCGCCAGCTCCGGGGGGCACGCTTGGGGAGAGACCCAGTACTTC. Its translation: CASSGGHAWGETQYF.

About this clonotype: The CDR3 does not close with the conserved phenylalanine or tryptophan, likely indicating a read error. The chain links TRBV10-3 to TRBJ1-1; D unresolved. Trimming removed 3 bases from V and 5 bases from J, with 16 bases in between. The CDR3 has 15 amino acids. Germline CDR1 is ENHRY and CDR2 is SYGVKD. The CDR3 DNA follows: TGTGCCATCAGTGAATCAGTAGGGCGGAGTACTGAAGCTTTCCTT. Its translation is CAISESVGRSTEAFL.

The chain recombines TRBV24-1 with TRBJ2-1, with a weak D call TRBD1 (6 bases). Germline CDR1 and CDR2: KGHDR and SFDVKD. The CDR3 totals 12 residues. Trimming shortened V by 3 bases and J by 10 bases, and 9 bases separated the two germline ends. The CDR3 sequence: CATSDGGDEQFF. CDR3 DNA sequence: TGTGCCACCAGTGATGGGGGCGACGAGCAGTTCTTC.

This clonotype has ten or more counts. V and J are TRBV7-9 and TRBJ2-7; D is possibly TRBD2 (7 bases). V lost 8 bases and J 0 bases, leaving 14 bases between the germline ends. The CDR3 totals 14 residues. From germline, CDR1 is SEHNR and CDR2 FQNEAQ (reference sequence). CDR3 residues: CASLGGANSYEQYF. CDR3 DNA: TGTGCCAGCTTGGGGGGGGCAAACTCCTACGAGCAGTACTTC.

This clonotype came up many times. The CDR3, as DNA: TGTGCCAGCAGCTTTGGTGGGACAGGCCAAGAGACCCAGTACTTC. Translating gives CASSFGGTGQETQYF. J is TRBJ2-5 and V is TRBV5-4, with 8 positions matching TRBD1. In germline, CDR1 is SGHNT, CDR2 YYREEE (reference sequence). The CDR3 runs to 15 residues. The V gene end was trimmed by 2 bases and the J gene end by 1 base; junction bases not matched to a gene: 4.

This clonotype was recorded many times. The chain joins TRBV7-6 to TRBJ2-7, with D unresolved. The V and J ends lost 2 bases and 7 bases respectively, with 12 bases between them. The CDR3 has 13 amino acids. Germline CDR1 reads SGHVS; CDR2 reads FNYEAQ. CDR3 coding DNA: TGTGCCAGCAGCTTAAACGGGTTGGGGGAGCAGTACTTC. It is translated as CASSLNGLGEQYF.

This chain links TRBV30 with TRBJ1-2; 10 bases are shared with TRBD1. Germline CDR1 is GTSNPN and CDR2 is SVGIG (reference sequence). Losses at the gene ends were 3 bases for V and 6 bases for J; bases not matched to a gene: 7. This CDR3 is built from 14 residues. The CDR3 nucleotides read TGTGCCTGGAGCCGGGACAGGGGAGGAAATGGCTACACCTTC. It is translated as CAWSRDRGGNGYTF.